Listed here are 20 T cell receptor beta chains from one sample, sequenced in a study of T cells expressing NK-cell markers. After re-calling the 5' RACE reads, TCRdb lists one entry per CDR3 protein, DNA absent. Recorded here are 30,000 or so distinct CDR3 sequences; the top ten clones represent about 60%. The material sequenced was blood T cells: a sorted CD56 or NKG2C T cell subset, CD4+ or CD8+ T cells, or bulk PBMC T cells (not recorded which). The receptor set was obtained from a woman aged 18 to 75 in good health.

V gene TRBV9 combines with J gene TRBJ2-3. CDR3 length: 13 amino acids. The V gene's germline CDR1 is SGDLS and CDR2 YYNGEE. The CDR3 here is CASSEVDTDTQYF.

The chain is built from TRBV29-1 and TRBJ1-3; TCRdb returns TRBD1, unconfirmable since there is no DNA. The CDR3 runs 16 residues. CDR1 SQVTM and CDR2 ANQGSEA come from the germline V gene. Here the CDR3 reads CSVVWDRDHSGNTIYF. Combining the CDR3 with reference TRBV29-1 and TRBJ1-3 gives the whole variable domain SAVISQKPSRDICQRGTSLTIQCQVDSQVTMMFWYRQQPGQSLTLIATANQGSEATYESGFVIDKFPISRPNLTFSTLTVSNMSPEDSSIYLCSVVWDRDHSGNTIYFGEGSWLTVV.

The V gene is TRBV4-1, the J gene TRBJ2-2. The CDR3 totals 14 residues. Germline V CDR1 and CDR2: MGHRA, YSYEKL. CDR3 protein: CASSQETNTGELFF.

The chain recombines TRBV7-9 with TRBJ2-5; checking the TCRdb D call of TRBD1 is not possible without DNA. This CDR3 is 17 amino acids long. Germline assignment: CDR1 SEHNR and CDR2 FQNEAQ (reference sequence). The CDR3 sequence: CASSETGEKALWETQYF.

The CDR3: CASSWGDNGNEQYF. V is TRBV12-3 or TRBV12-4 and J is TRBJ2-7; TCRdb's D gene call, TRBD2, goes unchecked for lack of DNA. The CDR3 has 14 residues.

This chain connects TRBV7-8 to TRBJ1-3. Germline values: CDR1 SGHVS, CDR2 FQNEAQ. The CDR3 sequence is 14 residues long. CDR3 sequence: CASSLLGPGNTIYF.

The chain joins TRBV4-1 to TRBJ2-1; the TRBD1 assignment by TCRdb is unverifiable without DNA. Germline V lookup: CDR1 MGHRA, CDR2 YSYEKL. The CDR3 contains 15 residues. The CDR3 reads CASSRPGQGPHEQFF.

This chain joins TRBV4-1 and TRBJ1-4; there is no DNA to check the TCRdb D call of TRBD1. Looked up from germline, CDR1 is MGHRA and CDR2 is YSYEKL. The CDR3 covers 15 residues. This CDR3 is CASSLYTGTGEKLFF.

This sequence joins TRBV7-9 and TRBJ2-7. There are 12 residues in the CDR3. CDR1 SEHNR and CDR2 FQNEAQ come from the germline V gene (reference sequence). This chain's CDR3 is CASSRDSGEQYF.

V and J are TRBV11-3 and TRBJ2-1; the TCRdb D gene call, TRBD1, has no DNA to confirm it. The CDR3 length is 15 residues. CDR1 and CDR2 (germline): SGHNT, YENEEA. This CDR3 reads CASSHYGTGSDEQFF. The whole variable domain, filled in from reference TRBV11-3 and TRBJ2-1, reads EAGVVQSPRYKIIEKKQPVAFWCNPISGHNTLYWYLQNLGQGPELLIRYENEEAVDDSQLPKDRFSAERLKGVDSTLKIQPAELGDSAVYLCASSHYGTGSDEQFFGPGTRLTVL.

This chain links TRBV6-1 with TRBJ2-5; the TCRdb call, TRBD2, lacks DNA for checking. CDR3 length: 19 amino acids. Germline values: CDR1 MNHNS, CDR2 SASEGT. The CDR3 sequence: CASSHGFWPAHEGQETQYF.

This chain joins TRBV11-3 and TRBJ2-7; TCRdb reports TRBD1, a call that lacks DNA to check it against. The CDR3 contains 14 residues. Germline V gene data show CDR1 as SGHNT and CDR2 as YENEEA. This chain's CDR3 is CASSLGDRPYEQYF.

This chain links TRBV25-1 with TRBJ1-1; the TRBD1 assignment by TCRdb is unverifiable without DNA. Germline V gene sequence: CDR1 MGHDK, CDR2 SYGVNS. CDR3 length equals 12 residues. The CDR3 loop reads CASGQGATEAFF.

The rearrangement uses TRBV7-3 and TRBJ2-1; TCRdb reports TRBD1, a call that lacks DNA to check it against. The CDR3 is made up of 16 amino acids. Germline loops: CDR1 SGHTA, CDR2 FQGTGA. CDR3 sequence: CASSLGTGGFYNEQFF.

V usage is TRBV7-2 and J usage is TRBJ2-7; the D gene TCRdb calls, TRBD1, cannot be checked with no DNA. The germline gives CDR1 SGHTA, CDR2 FQGNSA. This CDR3 contains 14 residues. The CDR3 sequence is CASSPWPGAREQYF. The full variable domain, in which reference TRBV7-2 and TRBJ2-7 provide the parts outside the CDR3, is GAGVSQSPSNKVTEKGKDVELRCDPISGHTALYWYRQSLGQGLEFLIYFQGNSAPDKSGLPSDRFSAERTGGSVSTLTIQRTQQEDSAVYLCASSPWPGAREQYFGPGTRLTVT.

V is TRBV12-3 or TRBV12-4 and J is TRBJ2-7; TCRdb gives TRBD2 as the D gene, but with no DNA this cannot be confirmed. The length of the CDR3 is 15 residues. CDR3 loop: CASTKDGLPPYEQYF.

The chain uses TRBV12-3 or TRBV12-4 and TRBJ2-1; absent DNA, TCRdb's TRBD2 call cannot be checked. The CDR3 has 13 residues. The CDR3 protein is CASSPSVSDEQFF.

The chain has TRBV6-5 and TRBJ1-2; the TCRdb call, TRBD1, lacks DNA for checking. CDR3 length equals 13 residues. CDR1 is MNHEY, CDR2 SVGAGI, per germline. CDR3 sequence: CASSYATGGGYTF.

The J gene is TRBJ2-2, the V gene TRBV24-1; checking the TCRdb D call of TRBD2 is not possible without DNA. Per the germline V gene, CDR1 is KGHDR and CDR2 is SFDVKD. This CDR3 spans 17 amino acids. CDR3 sequence: CATSEHTSGKNTGELFF.

The chain uses TRBV4-1 and TRBJ2-2. Germline V CDR1 and CDR2: MGHRA, YSYEKL. The CDR3 extends over 13 amino acids. The CDR3 loop reads CASSQGSTGELFF.